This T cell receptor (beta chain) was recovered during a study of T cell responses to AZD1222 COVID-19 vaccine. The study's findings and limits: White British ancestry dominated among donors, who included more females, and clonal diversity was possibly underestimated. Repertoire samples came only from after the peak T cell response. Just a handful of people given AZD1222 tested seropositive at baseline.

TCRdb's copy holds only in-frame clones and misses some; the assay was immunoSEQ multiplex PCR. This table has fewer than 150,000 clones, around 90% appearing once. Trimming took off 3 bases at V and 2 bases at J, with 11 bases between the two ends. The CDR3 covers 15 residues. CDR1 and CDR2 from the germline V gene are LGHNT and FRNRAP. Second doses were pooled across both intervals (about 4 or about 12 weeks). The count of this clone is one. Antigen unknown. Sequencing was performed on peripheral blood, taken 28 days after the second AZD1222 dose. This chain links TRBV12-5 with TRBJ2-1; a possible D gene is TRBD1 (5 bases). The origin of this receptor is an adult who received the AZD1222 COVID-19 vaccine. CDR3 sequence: CASGLGQGTYNEQFF. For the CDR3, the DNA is TGTGCTAGTGGTTTAGGGCAGGGTACCTACAATGAGCAGTTCTTC. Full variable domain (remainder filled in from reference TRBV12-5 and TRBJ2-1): DARVTQTPRHKVTEMGQEVTMRCQPILGHNTVFWYRQTMMQGLELLAYFRNRAPLDDSGMPKDRFSAEMPDATLATLKIQPSEPRDSAVYFCASGLGQGTYNEQFFGPGTRLTVL.